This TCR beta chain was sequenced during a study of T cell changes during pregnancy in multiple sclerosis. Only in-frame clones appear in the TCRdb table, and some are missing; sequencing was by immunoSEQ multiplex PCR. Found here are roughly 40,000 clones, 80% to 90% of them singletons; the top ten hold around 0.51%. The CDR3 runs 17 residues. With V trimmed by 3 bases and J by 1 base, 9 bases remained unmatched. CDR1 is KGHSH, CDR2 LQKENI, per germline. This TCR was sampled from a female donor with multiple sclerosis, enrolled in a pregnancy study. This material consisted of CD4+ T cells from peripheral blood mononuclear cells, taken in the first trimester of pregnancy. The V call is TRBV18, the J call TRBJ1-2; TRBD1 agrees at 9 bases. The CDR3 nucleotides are TGTGCCAGCTCACCTTTTACTAGGACAGGGGATAACTATGGCTACACCTTC. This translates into CASSPFTRTGDNYGYTF.